This TCR beta chain was sequenced during a study of control samples from healthy donors and cancer patients. The junction had 13 bases not matched to a gene; V was cut back by 7 bases and J by 3 bases. This CDR3 is 16 amino acids long. CDR1 MDHEN and CDR2 SYDVKM come from the germline V gene. This table comes from immunoSEQ multiplex PCR, and its TCRdb copy is limited to in-frame clones, with some not included. The sample lists roughly 130,000 clones, about 93% occurring once. The sequenced material came from PBMCs. The TCR originated in a man aged 45-65 years with head and neck cancer. The V call is TRBV28, the J call TRBJ2-7, with 9 bases lining up with TRBD1. For the CDR3, the DNA is TGTGCCAGCATTGGCCAGGGGACAGGGCATATCTACGAGCAGTACTTC. Translation: CASIGQGTGHIYEQYF.